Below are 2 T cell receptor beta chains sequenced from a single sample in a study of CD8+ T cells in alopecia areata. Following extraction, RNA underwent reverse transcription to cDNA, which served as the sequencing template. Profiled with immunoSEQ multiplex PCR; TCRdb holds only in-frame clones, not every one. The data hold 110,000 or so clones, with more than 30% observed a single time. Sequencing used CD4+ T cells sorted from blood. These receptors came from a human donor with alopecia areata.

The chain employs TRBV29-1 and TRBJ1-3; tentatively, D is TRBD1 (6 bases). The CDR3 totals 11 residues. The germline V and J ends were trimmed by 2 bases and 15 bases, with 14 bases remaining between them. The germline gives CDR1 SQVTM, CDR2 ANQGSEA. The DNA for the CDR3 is TGCAGCGTTGAAAAGATAACAGGGAGATATTTT. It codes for CSVEKITGRYF.

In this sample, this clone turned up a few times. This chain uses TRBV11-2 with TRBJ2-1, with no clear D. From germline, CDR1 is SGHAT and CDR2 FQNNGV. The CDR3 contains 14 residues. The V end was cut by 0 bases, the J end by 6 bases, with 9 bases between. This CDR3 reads CASSLELVANEQFF. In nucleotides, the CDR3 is TGTGCCAGCAGCTTAGAGCTAGTAGCCAATGAGCAGTTCTTC.